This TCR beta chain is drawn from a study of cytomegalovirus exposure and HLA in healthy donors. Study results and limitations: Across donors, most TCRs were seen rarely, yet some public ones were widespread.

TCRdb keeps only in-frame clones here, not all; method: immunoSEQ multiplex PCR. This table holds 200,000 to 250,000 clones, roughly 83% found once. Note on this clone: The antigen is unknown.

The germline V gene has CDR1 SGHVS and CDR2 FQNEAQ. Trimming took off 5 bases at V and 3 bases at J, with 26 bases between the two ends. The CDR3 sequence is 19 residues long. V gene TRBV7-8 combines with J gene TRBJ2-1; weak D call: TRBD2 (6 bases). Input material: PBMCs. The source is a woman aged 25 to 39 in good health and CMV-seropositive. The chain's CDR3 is CASSQSTPRGSGYYNEQFF. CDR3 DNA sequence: TGTGCCAGCAGCCAGAGTACCCCCCGCGGTAGCGGATACTACAATGAGCAGTTCTTC.